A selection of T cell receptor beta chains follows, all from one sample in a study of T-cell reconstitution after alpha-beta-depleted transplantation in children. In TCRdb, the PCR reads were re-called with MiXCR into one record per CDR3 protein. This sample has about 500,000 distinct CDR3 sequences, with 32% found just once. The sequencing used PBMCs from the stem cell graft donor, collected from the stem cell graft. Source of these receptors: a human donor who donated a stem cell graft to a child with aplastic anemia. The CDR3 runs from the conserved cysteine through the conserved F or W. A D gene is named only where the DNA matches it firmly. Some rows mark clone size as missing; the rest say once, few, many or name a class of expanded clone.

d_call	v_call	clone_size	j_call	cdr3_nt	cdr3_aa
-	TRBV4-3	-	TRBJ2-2	TGCGCCAGCAGCCAGACCGGGACTCGAGGCGCCGGGGAGCTGTTTTTT	CASSQTGTRGAGELFF
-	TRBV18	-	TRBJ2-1	TGTGCCAGCTCACCTTCCACAGGCGCCTACAATGAGCAGTTCTTC	CASSPSTGAYNEQFF
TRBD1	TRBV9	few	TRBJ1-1	TGTGCCAGCAGCCAGACAGGGGGAAACACTGAAGCTTTCTTT	CASSQTGGNTEAFF
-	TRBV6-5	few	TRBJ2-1	TGTGCCAGCAGTTTTTTAAACTCCTACAATGAGCAGTTCTTC	CASSFLNSYNEQFF
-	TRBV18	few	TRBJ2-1	TGTGCCAGCTCACACAGCTCGGGACACTACAATGAGCAGTTCTTC	CASSHSSGHYNEQFF
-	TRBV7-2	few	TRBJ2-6	TGTGCCAGCAGCTTAAGTGGCAGCTCTGGGGCCAACGTCCTGACTTTC	CASSLSGSSGANVLTF
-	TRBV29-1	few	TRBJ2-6	TGCAGCGCCGCGCGGGACATCGACTCTGGGGCCAACGTCCTGACTTTC	CSAARDIDSGANVLTF
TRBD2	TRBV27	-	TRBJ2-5	TGTGCCAGCAGTCCCTCAATCTCTAGCGGGAGGGATCTGGAGACCCAGTACTTC	CASSPSISSGRDLETQYF
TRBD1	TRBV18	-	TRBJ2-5	TGTGCCAGCTCACCGCTGCCCGGGACAGTCCAAGAGACCCAGTACTTC	CASSPLPGTVQETQYF
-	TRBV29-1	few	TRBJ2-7	TGCAGCGTTGGGAGGGGACAGTCCTACGAGCAGTACTTC	CSVGRGQSYEQYF
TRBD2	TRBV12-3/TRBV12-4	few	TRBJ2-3	TGTGCCAGCAGTTTTCTAGCGGGAGGAACAGATACGCAGTATTTT	CASSFLAGGTDTQYF
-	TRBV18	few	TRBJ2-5	TGTGCCAGCTCACCAATGGCGCAGGGGACGGAGACCCAGTACTTC	CASSPMAQGTETQYF
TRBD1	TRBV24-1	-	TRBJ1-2	TGTGCCACCAGTGACCCAGGACAGGGAGGGTCCTATGGCTACACCTTC	CATSDPGQGGSYGYTF
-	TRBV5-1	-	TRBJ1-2	TGCGCCAGCAGCTTGTCCCCCACCCCAGAGCGGGGCTACACCTTC	CASSLSPTPERGYTF
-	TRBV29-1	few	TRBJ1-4	TGCAGCGTTGAATCCACTAATGAAAAACTGTTTTTT	CSVESTNEKLFF
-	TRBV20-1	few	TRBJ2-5	TGCAGTGCTAGGGGGAAGGGTTACAGAGAGACCCAGTACTTC	CSARGKGYRETQYF
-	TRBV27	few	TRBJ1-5	TGTGCCAGCAGTGCCCTCGATTGGGACTTTGGGCAGCCCCAGCATTTT	CASSALDWDFGQPQHF
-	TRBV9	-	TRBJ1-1	TGTGCCAGCAGCGTAGTCCCAGGGAGCACTGAAGCTTTCTTT	CASSVVPGSTEAFF
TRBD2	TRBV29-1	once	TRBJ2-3	TGCAGCGTTGAGACTAGCGGCGCAGATACGCAGTATTTT	CSVETSGADTQYF
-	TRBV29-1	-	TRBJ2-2	TGCAGCGTTTCGGGGACACCTAACACCGGGGAGCTGTTTTTT	CSVSGTPNTGELFF
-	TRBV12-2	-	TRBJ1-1	TGTGCAAGTCGCTTAGAGACAGGGATCGCTATGAACACTGAAGCTTTCTTT	CASRLETGIAMNTEAFF
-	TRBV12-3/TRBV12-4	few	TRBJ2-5	TGTGCCAGCAGTTCCATTAACAGGCGGGAGACCCAGTACTTC	CASSSINRRETQYF